The T cell receptor (beta chain) described here comes from a study of cytomegalovirus exposure and HLA in healthy donors. Findings and limits, study-wide: Follow-up analysis later connected one missense variant in DCLRE1C with trimming of TCR beta V- and J-genes. About 87% or about 30% of the time was how often most TCR beta V segments were productive, according to an earlier analysis.

The CDR3 has 16 residues. J lost 7 bases, V lost 3 bases, and 10 bases had no gene match. Looked up from germline, CDR1 is LNHDA and CDR2 is SQIVND (reference sequence). PCR primers comprised 60 Vbeta and 13 Jbeta primers. The protocol was immunoSEQ multiplex PCR, while the TCRdb copy is restricted to in-frame clones and leaves out a portion. The repertoire has about 170,000 clones, approximately 80% of them found once; the top ten carry 2% to 3%. In the case of this clone: Its target is unknown.

The V gene is TRBV19, the J gene TRBJ2-7, with 12 bases identical to TRBD1. Sequencing was done on a sample of PBMCs. This receptor was obtained from a male donor in good health and CMV-seronegative. CDR3 bases: TGTGCCAGTAGTATCGGGACAGGGGGCAATCATCGAGAGCAGTACTTC. Amino acids: CASSIGTGGNHREQYF.